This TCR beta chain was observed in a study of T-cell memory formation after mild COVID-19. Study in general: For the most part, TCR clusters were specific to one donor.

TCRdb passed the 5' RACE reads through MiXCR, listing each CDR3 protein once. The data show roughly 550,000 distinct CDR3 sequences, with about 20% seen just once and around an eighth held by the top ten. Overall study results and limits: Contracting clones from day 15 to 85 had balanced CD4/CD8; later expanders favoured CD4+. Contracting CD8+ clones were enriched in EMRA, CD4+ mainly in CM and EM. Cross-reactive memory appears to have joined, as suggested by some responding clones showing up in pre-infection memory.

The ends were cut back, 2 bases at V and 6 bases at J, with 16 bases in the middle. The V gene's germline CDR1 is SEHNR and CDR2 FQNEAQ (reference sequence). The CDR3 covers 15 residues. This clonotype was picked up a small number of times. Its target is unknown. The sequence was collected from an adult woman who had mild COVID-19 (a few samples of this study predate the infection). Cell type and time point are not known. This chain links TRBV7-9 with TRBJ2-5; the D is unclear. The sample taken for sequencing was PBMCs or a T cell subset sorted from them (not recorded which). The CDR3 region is CASSLSRYAGQTQYF. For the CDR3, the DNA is TGTGCCAGCAGCTTATCTAGGTACGCCGGCCAGACCCAGTACTTC. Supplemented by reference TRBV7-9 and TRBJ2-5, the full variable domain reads DTGVSQNPRHKITKRGQNVTFRCDPISEHNRLYWYRQTLGQGPEFLTYFQNEAQLEKSRLLSDRFSAERPKGSFSTLEIQRTEQGDSAMYLCASSLSRYAGQTQYFGPGTRLLVL.